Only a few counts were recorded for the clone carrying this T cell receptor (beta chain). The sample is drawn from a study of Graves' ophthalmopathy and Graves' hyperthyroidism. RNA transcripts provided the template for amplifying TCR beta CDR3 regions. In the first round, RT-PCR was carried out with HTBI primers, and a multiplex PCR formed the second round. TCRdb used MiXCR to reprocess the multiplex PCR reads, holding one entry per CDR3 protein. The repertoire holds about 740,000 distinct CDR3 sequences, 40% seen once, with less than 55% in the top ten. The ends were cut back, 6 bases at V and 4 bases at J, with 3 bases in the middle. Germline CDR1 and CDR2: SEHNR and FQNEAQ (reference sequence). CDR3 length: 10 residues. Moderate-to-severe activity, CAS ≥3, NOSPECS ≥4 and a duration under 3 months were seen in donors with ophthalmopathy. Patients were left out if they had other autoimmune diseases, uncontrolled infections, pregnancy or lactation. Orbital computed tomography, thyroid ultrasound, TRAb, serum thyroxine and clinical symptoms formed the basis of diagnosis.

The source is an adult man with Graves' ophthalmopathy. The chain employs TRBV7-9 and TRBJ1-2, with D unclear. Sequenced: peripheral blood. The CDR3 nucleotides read TGTGCCAGCAGATCCTATGGCTACACCTTC. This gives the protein CASRSYGYTF. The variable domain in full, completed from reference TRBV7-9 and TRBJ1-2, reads DTGVSQNPRHKITKRGQNVTFRCDPISEHNRLYWYRQTLGQGPEFLTYFQNEAQLEKSRLLSDRFSAERPKGSFSTLEIQRTEQGDSAMYLCASRSYGYTFGSGTRLTVV.